This TCR beta chain comes out of a study of T cell changes during pregnancy in multiple sclerosis. The table came from immunoSEQ multiplex PCR; TCRdb's copy has only in-frame clones and leaves some out. The profile shows about 87,000 clones, 80% to 95% of them singletons. CDR1 is SNHLY, CDR2 FYNNEI, per germline. V lost 5 bases to trimming and J lost 4 bases; unmatched junction nucleotides: 5. This CDR3 is 14 amino acids long. The sequence was obtained from a female donor in good health, enrolled as a control in a pregnancy study. The chain carries TRBV2 and TRBJ2-3, with 8 bases aligning to TRBD1. This specimen was peripheral blood, taken in the third trimester of pregnancy. CDR3 amino acids: CASSQDRVPDTQYF. CDR3 DNA sequence: TGTGCCAGCAGTCAGGACAGGGTGCCAGATACGCAGTATTTT.